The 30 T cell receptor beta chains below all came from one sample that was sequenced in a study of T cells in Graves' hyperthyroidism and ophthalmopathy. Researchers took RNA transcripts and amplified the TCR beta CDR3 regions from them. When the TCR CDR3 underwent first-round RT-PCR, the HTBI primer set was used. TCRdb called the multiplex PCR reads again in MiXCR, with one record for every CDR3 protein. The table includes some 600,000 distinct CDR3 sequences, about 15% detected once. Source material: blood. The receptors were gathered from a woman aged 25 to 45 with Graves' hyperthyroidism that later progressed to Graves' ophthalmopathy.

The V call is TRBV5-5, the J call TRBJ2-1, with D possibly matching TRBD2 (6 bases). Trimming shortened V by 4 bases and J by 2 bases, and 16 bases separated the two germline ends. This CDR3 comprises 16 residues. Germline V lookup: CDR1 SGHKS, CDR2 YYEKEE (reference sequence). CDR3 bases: TGTGCCAGCAGCAAAAAGACGGGGGTCCCCTACAATGAGCAGTTCTTC. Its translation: CASSKKTGVPYNEQFF. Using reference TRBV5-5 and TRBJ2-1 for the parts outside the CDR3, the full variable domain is DAGVTQSPTHLIKTRGQQVTLRCSPISGHKSVSWYQQVLGQGPQFIFQYYEKEERGRGNFPDRFSARQFPNYSSELNVNALLLGDSALYLCASSKKTGVPYNEQFFGPGTRLTVL.

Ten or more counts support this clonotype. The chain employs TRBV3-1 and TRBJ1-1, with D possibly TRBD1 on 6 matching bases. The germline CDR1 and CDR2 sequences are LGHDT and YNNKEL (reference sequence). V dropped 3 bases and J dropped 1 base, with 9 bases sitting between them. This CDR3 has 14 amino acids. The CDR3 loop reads CASSHGQQNTEAFF. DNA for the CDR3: TGTGCCAGCAGCCACGGACAGCAGAACACTGAAGCTTTCTTT.

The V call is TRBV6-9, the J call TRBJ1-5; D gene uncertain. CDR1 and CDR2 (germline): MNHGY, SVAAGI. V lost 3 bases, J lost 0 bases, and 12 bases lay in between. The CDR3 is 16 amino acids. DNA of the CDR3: TGTGCCAGCAGTTACGTGTTATATATTAGCAATCAGCCCCAGCATTTT. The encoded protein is CASSYVLYISNQPQHF.

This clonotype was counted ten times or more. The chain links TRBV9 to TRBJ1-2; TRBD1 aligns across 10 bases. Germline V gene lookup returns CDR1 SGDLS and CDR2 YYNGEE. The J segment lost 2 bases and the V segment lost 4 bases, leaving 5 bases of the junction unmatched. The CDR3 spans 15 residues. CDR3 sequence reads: CASSLAGQGNYGYTF. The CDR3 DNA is TGTGCCAGCAGCCTCGCGGGACAGGGGAACTATGGCTACACCTTC.

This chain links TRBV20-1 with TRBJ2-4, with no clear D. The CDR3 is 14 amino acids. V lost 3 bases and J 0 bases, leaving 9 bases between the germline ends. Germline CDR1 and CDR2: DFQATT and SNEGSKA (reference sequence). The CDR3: CSASLSGAKNIQYF. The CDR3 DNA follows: TGCAGTGCTAGTCTCTCTGGAGCCAAAAACATTCAGTACTTC.

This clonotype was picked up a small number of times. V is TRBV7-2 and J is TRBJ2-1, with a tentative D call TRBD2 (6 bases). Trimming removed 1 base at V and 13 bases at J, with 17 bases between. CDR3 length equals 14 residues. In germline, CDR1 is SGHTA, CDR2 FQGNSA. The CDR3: CASSLEAARETQFF. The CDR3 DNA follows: TGTGCCAGCAGCTTAGAGGCGGCGCGGGAAACACAGTTCTTC.

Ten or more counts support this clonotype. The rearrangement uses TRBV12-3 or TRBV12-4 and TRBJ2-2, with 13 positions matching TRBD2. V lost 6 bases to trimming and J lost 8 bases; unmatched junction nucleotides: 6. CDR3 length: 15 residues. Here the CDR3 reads CASSLPTSGRGELFF. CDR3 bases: TGTGCCAGCAGCCTACCGACTAGCGGGAGGGGGGAGCTGTTTTTT.

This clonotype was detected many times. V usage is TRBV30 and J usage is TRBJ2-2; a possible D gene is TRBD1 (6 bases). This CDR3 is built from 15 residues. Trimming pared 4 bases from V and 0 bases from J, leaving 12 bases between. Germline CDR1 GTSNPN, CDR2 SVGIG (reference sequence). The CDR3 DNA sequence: TGTGCCTGGAAGACTGGACAGACGAACACCGGGGAGCTGTTTTTT. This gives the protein CAWKTGQTNTGELFF.

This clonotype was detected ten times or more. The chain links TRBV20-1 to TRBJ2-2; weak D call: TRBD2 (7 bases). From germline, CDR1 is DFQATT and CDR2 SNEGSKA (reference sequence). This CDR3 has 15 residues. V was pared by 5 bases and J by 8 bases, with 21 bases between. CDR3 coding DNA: TGCAGTGCTGGGAGCGGGACACTTGAGACGGGGGAGCTGTTTTTT. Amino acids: CSAGSGTLETGELFF.

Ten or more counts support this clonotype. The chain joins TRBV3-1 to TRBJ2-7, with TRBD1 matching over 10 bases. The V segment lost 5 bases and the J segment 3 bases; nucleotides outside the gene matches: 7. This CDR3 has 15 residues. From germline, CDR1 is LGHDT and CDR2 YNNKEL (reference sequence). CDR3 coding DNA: TGTGCCAGCAGCTTCCAGGGACAGGGGTACTACGAGCAGTACTTC. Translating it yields CASSFQGQGYYEQYF.

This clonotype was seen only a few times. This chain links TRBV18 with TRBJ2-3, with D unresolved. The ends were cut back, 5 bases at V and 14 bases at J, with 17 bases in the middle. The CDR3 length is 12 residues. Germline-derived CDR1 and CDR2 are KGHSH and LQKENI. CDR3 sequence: CASSSNVRGMYF. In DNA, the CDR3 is TGTGCCAGCTCATCCAACGTACGAGGAATGTATTTT.

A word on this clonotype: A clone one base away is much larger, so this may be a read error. The CDR3 here is CASSPSPGLTDAQYF. The CDR3 coding sequence is TGTGCCAGCTCACCGTCCCCAGGTCTCACAGATGCGCAGTATTTT. V gene TRBV11-2 combines with J gene TRBJ2-3; D gene ambiguous. The germline V gene encodes CDR1 SGHAT and CDR2 FQNNGV. The CDR3 is 15 amino acids.

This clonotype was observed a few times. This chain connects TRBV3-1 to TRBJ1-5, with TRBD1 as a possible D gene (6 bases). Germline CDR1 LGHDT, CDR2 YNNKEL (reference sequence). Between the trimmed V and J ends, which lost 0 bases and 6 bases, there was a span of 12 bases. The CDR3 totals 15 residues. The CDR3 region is CASSQEPRGSQPQHF. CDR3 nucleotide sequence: TGTGCCAGCAGCCAAGAACCCAGGGGATCTCAGCCCCAGCATTTT.

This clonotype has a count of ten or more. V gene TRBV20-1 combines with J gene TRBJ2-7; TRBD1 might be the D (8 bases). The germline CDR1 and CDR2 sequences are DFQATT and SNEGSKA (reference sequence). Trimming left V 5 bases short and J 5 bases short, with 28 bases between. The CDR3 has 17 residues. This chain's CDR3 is CSAGGQGAGGRADEQYF. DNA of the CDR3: TGCAGTGCTGGGGGGCAGGGGGCAGGTGGGAGGGCGGACGAGCAGTACTTC.

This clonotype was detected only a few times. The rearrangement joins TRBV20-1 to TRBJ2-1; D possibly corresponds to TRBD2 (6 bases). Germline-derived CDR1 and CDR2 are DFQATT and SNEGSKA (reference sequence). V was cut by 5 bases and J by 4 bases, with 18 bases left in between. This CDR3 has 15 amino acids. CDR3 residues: CSAGRGTSFYNEQFF. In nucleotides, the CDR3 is TGCAGTGCTGGCCGCGGGACGAGCTTTTACAATGAGCAGTTCTTC.

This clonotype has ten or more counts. For the CDR3, the DNA is TGTGCCTGGAGCCTTTTGGACAGGGGAGGTAATGGCTACACCTTC. It translates to CAWSLLDRGGNGYTF. V usage is TRBV30 and J usage is TRBJ1-2; TRBD1 matches at 9 bases. Germline trimming cut 3 bases from V and 6 bases from J; bases unmatched to any gene: 11. Germline V gene sequence: CDR1 GTSNPN, CDR2 SVGIG (reference sequence). The CDR3 runs 15 residues.

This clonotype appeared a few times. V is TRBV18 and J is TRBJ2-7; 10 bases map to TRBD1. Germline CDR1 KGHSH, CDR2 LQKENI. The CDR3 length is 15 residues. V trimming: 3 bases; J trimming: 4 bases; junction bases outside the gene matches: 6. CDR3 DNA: TGTGCCAGCTCACCGGGGACAGGGGAGTTTTACGAGCAGTACTTC. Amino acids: CASSPGTGEFYEQYF.

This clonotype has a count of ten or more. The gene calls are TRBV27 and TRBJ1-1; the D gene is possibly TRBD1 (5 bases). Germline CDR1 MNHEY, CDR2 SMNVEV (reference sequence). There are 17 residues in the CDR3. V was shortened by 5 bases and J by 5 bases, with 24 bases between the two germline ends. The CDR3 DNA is TGTGCCAGCAGTAACCTCAAGTATGGGGCCGGCGGGACTGAAGCTTTCTTT. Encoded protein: CASSNLKYGAGGTEAFF.

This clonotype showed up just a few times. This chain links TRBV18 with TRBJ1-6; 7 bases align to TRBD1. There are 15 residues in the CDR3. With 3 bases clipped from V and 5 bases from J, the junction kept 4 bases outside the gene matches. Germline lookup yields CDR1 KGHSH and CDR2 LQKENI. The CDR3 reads CASSPTGTDNSPLHF. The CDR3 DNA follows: TGTGCCAGCTCACCGACCGGGACAGATAATTCACCCCTCCACTTT.

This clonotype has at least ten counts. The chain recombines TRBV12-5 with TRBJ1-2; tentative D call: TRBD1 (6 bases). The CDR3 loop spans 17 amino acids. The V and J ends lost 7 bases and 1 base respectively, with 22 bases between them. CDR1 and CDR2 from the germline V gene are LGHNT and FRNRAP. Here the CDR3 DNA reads TGTGCTAGTGATACCGGGACAACACCTATGTTTAACTATGGCTACACCTTC. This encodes CASDTGTTPMFNYGYTF.

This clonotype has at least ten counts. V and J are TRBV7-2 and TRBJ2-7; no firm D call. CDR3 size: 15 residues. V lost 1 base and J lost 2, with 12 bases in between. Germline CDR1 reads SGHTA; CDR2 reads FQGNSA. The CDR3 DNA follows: TGTGCCAGCAGCTTAGGTATGATTATAACCTACGAGCAGTACTTC. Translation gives CASSLGMIITYEQYF.

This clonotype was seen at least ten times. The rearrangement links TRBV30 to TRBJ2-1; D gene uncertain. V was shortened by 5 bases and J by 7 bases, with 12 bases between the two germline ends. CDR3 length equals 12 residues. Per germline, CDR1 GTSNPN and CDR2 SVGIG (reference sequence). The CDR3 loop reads CAWAGPTNEQFF. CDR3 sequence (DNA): TGTGCCTGGGCCGGGCCCACAAATGAGCAGTTCTTC.

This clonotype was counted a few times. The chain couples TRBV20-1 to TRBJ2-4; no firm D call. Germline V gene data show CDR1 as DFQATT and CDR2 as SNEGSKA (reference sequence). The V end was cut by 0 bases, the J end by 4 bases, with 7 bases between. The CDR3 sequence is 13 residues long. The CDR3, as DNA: TGCAGTGCTAGAGACGGCAGAAAAAACATTCAGTACTTC. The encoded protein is CSARDGRKNIQYF.

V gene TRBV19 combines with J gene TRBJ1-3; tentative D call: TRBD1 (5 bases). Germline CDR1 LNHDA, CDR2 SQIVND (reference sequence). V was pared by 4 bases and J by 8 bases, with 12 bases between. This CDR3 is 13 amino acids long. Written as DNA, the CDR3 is TGTGCCAGTAGTAACCAGGGCGCCGACACCATATATTTT. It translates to CASSNQGADTIYF.

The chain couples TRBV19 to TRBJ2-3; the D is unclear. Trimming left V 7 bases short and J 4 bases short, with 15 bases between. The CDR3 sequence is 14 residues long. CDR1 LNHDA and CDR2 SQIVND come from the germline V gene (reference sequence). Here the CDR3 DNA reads TGTGCCAGTACTATTGGACCCGGCGCAGATACGCAGTATTTT. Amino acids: CASTIGPGADTQYF.

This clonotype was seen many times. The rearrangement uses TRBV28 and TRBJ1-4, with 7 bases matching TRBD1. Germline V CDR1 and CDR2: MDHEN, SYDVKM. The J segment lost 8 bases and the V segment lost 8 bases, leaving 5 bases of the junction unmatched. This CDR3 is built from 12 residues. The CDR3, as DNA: TGTGCCAGCTCACTGGACAGGGAAAAACTGTTTTTT. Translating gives CASSLDREKLFF.

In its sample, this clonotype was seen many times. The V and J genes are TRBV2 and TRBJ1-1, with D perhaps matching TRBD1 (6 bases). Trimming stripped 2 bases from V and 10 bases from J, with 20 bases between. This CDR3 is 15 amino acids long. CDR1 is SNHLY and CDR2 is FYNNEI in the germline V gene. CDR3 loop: CASSENAGEIIGAFF. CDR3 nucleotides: TGTGCCAGCAGTGAAAACGCAGGGGAAATAATCGGAGCTTTCTTT. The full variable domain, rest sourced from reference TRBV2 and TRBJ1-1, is EPEVTQTPSHQVTQMGQEVILRCVPISNHLYFYWYRQILGQKVEFLVSFYNNEISEKSEIFDDQFSVERPDGSNFTLKIRSTKLEDSAMYFCASSENAGEIIGAFFGQGTRLTVV.

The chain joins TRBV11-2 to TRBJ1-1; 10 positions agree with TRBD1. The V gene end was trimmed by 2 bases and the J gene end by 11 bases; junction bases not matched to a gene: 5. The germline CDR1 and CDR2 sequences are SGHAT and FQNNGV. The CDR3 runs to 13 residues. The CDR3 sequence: CASSLTPDRGAFF. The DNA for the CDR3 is TGTGCCAGCAGCTTAACCCCGGACAGGGGGGCTTTCTTT.

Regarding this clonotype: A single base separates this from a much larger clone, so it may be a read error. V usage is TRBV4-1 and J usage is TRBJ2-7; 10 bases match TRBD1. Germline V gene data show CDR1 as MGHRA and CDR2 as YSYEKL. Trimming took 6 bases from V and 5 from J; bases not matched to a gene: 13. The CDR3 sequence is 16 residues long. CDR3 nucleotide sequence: TGCGCCAGCAGGCCCCAGGCGGGACAGGGGCAGGACGAGCAGTACTTC. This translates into CASRPQAGQGQDEQYF.

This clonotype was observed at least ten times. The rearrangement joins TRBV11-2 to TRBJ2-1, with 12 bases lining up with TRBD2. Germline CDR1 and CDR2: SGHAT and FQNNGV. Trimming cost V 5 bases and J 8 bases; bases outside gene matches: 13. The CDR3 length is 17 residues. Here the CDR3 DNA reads TGTGCCAGCAGCGCGAGGTCCCCGACTAGCGGGAGCCATGAGCAGTTCTTC. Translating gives CASSARSPTSGSHEQFF.